This entry concerns a single T cell receptor (beta chain). It lacks a known antigen. No per-base quality is available; no much larger clone lies one base away. Based on the germline V gene, the CDR1 and CDR2 sequences are SQVTM and ANQGSEA. Inclusive of the bounding cysteine and phenylalanine, the CDR3 is 12 residues long. Here the CDR3 DNA is all that survives: 36 bases in frame from base 1. Clipping removes 6 bases from V and 11 bases from J, with 8 as the unmatched junction base count. This entry is derived from a study of Graves' ophthalmopathy and Graves' hyperthyroidism (dated by TCRdb to the late 2010s). Study-level background: Peripheral blood was collected before any treatment was given, at the time of initial diagnosis. For independent validation, a separate cohort was made up of 18 hyperthyroidism patients plus 17 patients who later progressed from hyperthyroidism to ophthalmopathy. TCR beta repertoire signatures were used to distinguish Graves' ophthalmopathy from Graves' hyperthyroidism and to predict progression to ophthalmopathy. Following sample collection, hyperthyroidism patients were given methimazole at a starting dose of 30 mg daily, and ophthalmopathy patients were given high-dose intravenous methylprednisolone. In total, approximately 130 blood samples were TCR-sequenced: around 42 ophthalmopathy, under 85 hyperthyroidism and some 17 hyperthyroidism-to-ophthalmopathy patients. To explore V-J signatures that separate ophthalmopathy from hyperthyroidism, a discovery set of 100 patients was enrolled, consisting of approximately 45 with ophthalmopathy and roughly 57 with stable hyperthyroidism. In roughly 6 hyperthyroidism patients, T-cell repertoires of thyroid tissue and blood were compared.

The ophthalmopathy patients had moderately to severely active disease, with a Clinical Activity Score of 3 or higher, a NOSPECS grade of 4 or higher, and a disease duration of less than 3 months. Patients with other autoimmune diseases, uncontrolled infections, pregnancy or lactation were excluded from the study. Clinical symptoms, serum thyroxine, TRAb, thyroid ultrasound and orbital computed tomography were used for diagnosis. PBMCs were isolated from approximately 10 ml of fresh peripheral blood by Ficoll-Paque density gradient centrifugation. Total RNA was extracted using Trizol reagent, and RNA quality was checked on an Agilent 2100 Bioanalyzer. For repertoire sequencing, TCR beta CDR3 regions were amplified from RNA transcripts. A first-round RT-PCR used HTBI primers with the Qiagen OneStep RT-PCR kit, followed by a second-round multiplex PCR, size selection and purification. Sequencing of the libraries was carried out on an Illumina HiSeq2000 in paired-end mode with 100 bp reads. For the original study's pipeline: SOAPnuke was used to process the reads, throwing out any read that had adapters, had uncalled bases, had a mean Phred below 15, or lacked an exact constant-primer or identifier match. High-quality paired reads were merged with COPE v1.2.5. Clonotypes were defined as unique nucleotide sequences and were aligned to IMGT TRB V, D and J references using MiTCR v1.1. Analysis was restricted to V-J combinations with a frequency above 0.0001, which covered over 98% of repertoires. For each V-J combination, a TCR clonal expansion and chaos score was defined as the ratio of F50 clonal expansion to chaos observed in the TCRdist matrix. Features were reduced by Welch's t-statistics and random forest to around 13 V-J combinations, which fed a naive Bayes classifier. The similarity between thyroid and blood repertoires was quantified using the Morisita-Horn index. TCRdb cleaned the public reads at Q25 with fastp, built clones with MiXCR and kept in-frame beta chains. Entries are consolidated by CDR3 protein sequence, retaining the most common genes and DNA. The V and J calls shown here were made by TCRdb, not taken from the authors' results. The sample data list 650,000 to 900,000 distinct CDR3 sequences, and 40% of these were observed just once. 44% of the sample is in the top ten clones.

Paper-wide results and their limitations: Most of the expanded thyroid clonotypes with a frequency above 0.001 were also detected in blood, and it was suggested that the thyroid immune response may be reflected by blood repertoires. The 13-signature model separated ophthalmopathy from stable hyperthyroidism with approximately 88% sensitivity and just under 84% specificity in cross-validation, and 80%/75% in the test set. In validation, the model predicted ophthalmopathy progression with less than 71% sensitivity and 72% to 80% specificity; some twelve predicted patients were CT-confirmed with GO in a median of around 6.5 months. No statistical method was used to predetermine the sample size, and group allocation was not hidden from the investigators.

This TCR was recovered from an adult man with Graves' ophthalmopathy. This chain joins TRBV29-1 to TRBJ1-4; 8 bases in between match TRBD1. The sequencing sample was made of peripheral blood. The CDR3 protein: CSVPGQGRKLFF. Read as DNA, the sequence is TGCAGCGTCCCCGGACAGGGACGGAAACTGTTTTTT.